These T cell receptor beta chains were read from a single sample in a study of CD8+ T cells in alopecia areata. The method was immunoSEQ multiplex PCR; TCRdb's version includes in-frame clones alone and lacks a portion of them. Among 120,000 or so clones listed, around 50% were seen once. The specimen sequenced was NKG2D-low CD8+ T cells sorted from blood. The receptors stem from a human donor with alopecia areata. CDR3s include the opening cysteine and the closing phenylalanine or tryptophan. The D gene is left open where the match is weak. Where a row states a size, it is once, few, many or the class of an expanded clone; other rows omit it.

>TRBV13|14|TRBJ1-1|.|.
CASSPRTAATEAFF
TGTGCCAGCAGCCCAAGGACGGCAGCCACTGAAGCTTTCTTT
>TRBV25-1|13|TRBJ2-7|.|.
CASSEFEAQEQYF
TGTGCCAGCAGTGAATTCGAGGCCCAGGAGCAGTACTTC
>TRBV7-9|15|TRBJ1-5|.|.
CASSAPGTPGQPQHF
TGTGCCAGCAGCGCACCGGGAACACCGGGGCAGCCCCAGCATTTT
>TRBV2|13|TRBJ2-7|TRBD2|.
CASSPDGRYEQYF
TGTGCCAGCAGTCCGGACGGGAGGTACGAGCAGTACTTC
>TRBV27|15|TRBJ2-3|TRBD1|.
CASSSWTGGPDTQYF
TGTGCCAGCAGTTCCTGGACAGGGGGTCCAGATACGCAGTATTTT
>TRBV5-6|15|TRBJ1-6|.|.
CASSSRPAANSPLHF
TGTGCCAGCAGCTCCCGGCCGGCAGCAAATTCACCCCTCCACTTT
>TRBV13|14|TRBJ2-3|TRBD1|.
CASSSGQGIDTQYF
TGTGCCAGCAGCTCGGGACAGGGAATAGATACGCAGTATTTT
>TRBV6-5|13|TRBJ2-7|TRBD1|.
CASREQGAHEQYF
TGTGCCAGCAGAGAGCAGGGGGCCCACGAGCAGTACTTC
>TRBV4-1|12|TRBJ1-1|.|.
CASWSANTEAFF
TGCGCCAGCTGGTCTGCGAACACTGAAGCTTTCTTT
>TRBV29-1|11|TRBJ1-1|.|few
CSVDGGAEAFF
TGCAGCGTTGACGGCGGTGCTGAAGCTTTCTTT
>TRBV30|14|TRBJ2-1|.|.
CAWSVDSTNNEQFF
TGTGCCTGGAGTGTTGACTCGACCAACAATGAGCAGTTCTTC
>TRBV29-1|15|TRBJ2-3|TRBD1|.
CSARDSFSLTDTQYF
TGCAGCGCCCGGGACAGCTTTTCACTCACAGATACGCAGTATTTT
>TRBV5-1|12|TRBJ2-1|.|.
CASSTDTNEQFF
TGCGCCAGCAGCACGGATACTAATGAGCAGTTCTTC
>TRBV30|13|TRBJ2-2|.|.
CAWMQGLTGELFF
TGTGCCTGGATGCAGGGACTCACCGGGGAGCTGTTTTTT
>TRBV29-1|13|TRBJ2-3|.|few
CSVFPGSTDTQYF
TGCAGCGTTTTTCCGGGGAGCACAGATACGCAGTATTTT
>TRBV29-1|13|TRBJ2-7|TRBD2|.
CSVETGGSYEQYF
TGCAGCGTTGAAACGGGGGGATCCTACGAGCAGTACTTC
>TRBV27|14|TRBJ2-3|.|.
CASSLFETGDTQYF
TGTGCCAGCAGTTTATTTGAAACCGGGGATACGCAGTATTTT
>TRBV28|11|TRBJ1-1|.|few
CASSAASEAFF
TGTGCCAGCAGTGCCGCATCTGAAGCTTTCTTT
>TRBV5-1|11|TRBJ2-7|.|few
CASRFEVEQYF
TGCGCCAGCAGGTTCGAGGTCGAGCAGTACTTC
>TRBV15|12|TRBJ2-7|.|few
CATSRLSSEQYF
TGTGCCACCAGCAGACTTAGCAGCGAGCAGTACTTC
>TRBV6-6|13|TRBJ2-5|.|few
CASSYKEAETQYF
TGTGCCAGCAGTTATAAGGAGGCGGAGACCCAGTACTTC
>TRBV29-1|14|TRBJ2-1|.|.
CSVAAPGVVNEQFF
TGCAGCGTTGCAGCCCCCGGGGTGGTCAATGAGCAGTTCTTC
>TRBV30|14|TRBJ1-6|TRBD1|.
CAWRRDSKGTPLHF
TGTGCCTGGAGAAGGGACAGCAAAGGGACACCCCTCCACTTT
>TRBV2|15|TRBJ2-7|TRBD1|.
CASSLRGQGPIEQYF
TGTGCCAGCAGTCTACGGGGACAGGGACCCATCGAGCAGTACTTC
>TRBV29-1|19|TRBJ2-1|TRBD2|few
CSVESPPGLAGAPYNEQFF
TGCAGCGTTGAATCCCCACCCGGACTAGCGGGAGCCCCTTACAATGAGCAGTTCTTC
>TRBV4-1|16|TRBJ2-6|.|.
CASSRSLGSGANVLTF
TGCGCCAGCAGCCGATCACTAGGGTCTGGGGCCAACGTCCTGACTTTC
>TRBV4-1|17|TRBJ2-3|TRBD2|.
CASSQTALAGLTDTQYF
TGCGCCAGCAGCCAGACGGCGTTAGCGGGACTCACAGATACGCAGTATTTT
>TRBV30|15|TRBJ2-1|.|.
CAWSVRESSYNEQFF
TGTGCCTGGAGTGTTCGGGAGAGCTCCTACAATGAGCAGTTCTTC
>TRBV5-1|12|TRBJ2-7|.|.
CASSLAGDEQYF
TGCGCCAGCAGCTTGGCTGGAGACGAGCAGTACTTC
>TRBV29-1|13|TRBJ2-5|.|few
CSVEEGPPETQYF
TGCAGCGTTGAAGAAGGGCCCCCGGAGACCCAGTACTTC
>TRBV28|12|TRBJ2-7|.|.
CATRDGSYEQYF
TGTGCCACCCGGGACGGCTCCTACGAGCAGTACTTC